These 8 T cell receptor beta chains originate from one sample sequenced in a study of tumor-infiltrating lymphocytes in primary liver carcinoma. With approximately 470 ng total RNA as template and a constant-region primer, TCR beta cDNA was made. Generation of the TCR beta libraries relied on three nested multiplex PCR rounds using slightly modified ARM-PCR. The first two PCR rounds used TRBV1-TRBV30 forward primers with a C-beta reverse primer, about 10 cycles each. TCRdb re-derived calls from the multiplex PCR reads in MiXCR, one entry per CDR3 protein. The sample has roughly 330,000 distinct CDR3 sequences, less than 75% seen once. RNA isolated from unsorted whole blood supplied the blood RNA, with germline DNA also extracted. The sequenced sample was peripheral blood. The source of these receptors is a man aged 40-50 years with primary liver carcinoma and hepatitis B virus infection.

This clonotype appeared many times. The chain carries TRBV5-5 and TRBJ1-2, with D uncertain. Germline CDR1 and CDR2: SGHKS and YYEKEE (reference sequence). The V end was cut by 0 bases, the J end by 0 bases, with 6 bases between. There are 14 residues in the CDR3. CDR3 bases: TGTGCCAGCAGCTTGGAGCTGGCTAACTATGGCTACACCTTC. This encodes CASSLELANYGYTF.

As regards this clonotype: A much larger clone sits a single nucleotide away, making a read error possible. No conserved phenylalanine or tryptophan is present at the end of the CDR3, so a read error is the likely explanation. The chain links TRBV6-2 or TRBV6-3 to TRBJ2-1, with 11 bases matching TRBD2. The CDR3 is 15 amino acids. V was pared by 6 bases and J by 3 bases, with 4 bases of the junction left unmatched. Germline V gene sequence: CDR1 MNHEY, CDR2 SVGEGT. For the CDR3, the DNA is TGTGCCAGCAGCGCAACTAGCGGGAGCTACAATGAGCAGTTCTTA. This translates into CASSATSGSYNEQFL.

This clonotype was counted ten times or more. V is TRBV14 and J is TRBJ2-3; the match to TRBD2 covers 10 bases. CDR3 length: 13 residues. V shed 6 bases and J 8 bases; nucleotides not matched to a gene: 5. Germline V gives CDR1 SGHDN, CDR2 FVKESK. This CDR3 is CASSSGRYSTQYF. The CDR3 DNA is TGTGCCAGCAGTAGCGGGAGGTATTCTACGCAGTATTTT.

Worth noting for this clonotype: This may be a read error, as it is one base from a much larger clone. The chain is built from TRBV6-5 and TRBJ1-1; TRBD1 agrees at 8 bases. The ends lost 6 bases at V and 3 bases at J; junction bases unmatched: 9. The CDR3 has 15 amino acids. Germline CDR1 and CDR2: MNHEY and SVGAGI. The CDR3 protein is CASRMDRVRDTEAFF. As DNA, the CDR3 is TGTGCCAGCAGGATGGACAGGGTCCGGGACACTGAAGCTTTCTTT.

A remark on this clonotype: A read error may account for a junction end that differs from germline. The chain couples TRBV11-2 to TRBJ1-1; 9 positions agree with TRBD1. The CDR3 has 16 residues. Germline V CDR1 and CDR2: SGHAT, FQNNGV. The CDR3 here is CTSSLAGTGWSAEAFF. Here the CDR3 DNA reads TGTACCAGCAGCTTAGCAGGGACAGGGTGGTCGGCTGAAGCTTTCTTT.

With respect to this clonotype: A clone one base away is much larger, so this may be a read error. The rearrangement uses TRBV5-4 and TRBJ1-1; possible D gene TRBD1, 6 bases. This CDR3 spans 13 amino acids. Germline lookup yields CDR1 SGHNT and CDR2 YYREEE (reference sequence). The CDR3 region is CTSSLGGRTEAFF. In DNA form, the CDR3 reads TGTACCAGCAGCTTAGGGGGGCGGACTGAAGCTTTCTTT.

On this clonotype: This may stem from a read error, because a much larger clone lies one nucleotide away. The rearrangement uses TRBV6-1 and TRBJ2-5; D ambiguous. V was cut by 5 bases and J by 5 bases, with 12 bases left in between. Germline CDR1 reads MNHNS; CDR2 reads SASEGT. The CDR3 loop spans 13 amino acids. In DNA form, the CDR3 reads TGTGCCAGCAGTTACTCAAGGTGGGAGACCCAGTACTTC. As protein: CASSYSRWETQYF.

The rearrangement links TRBV5-5 to TRBJ2-5; D not certain. Trimming cost V 1 base and J 0 bases, with 10 bases left between them. The germline gives CDR1 SGHKS, CDR2 YYEKEE (reference sequence). The CDR3 contains 15 residues. CDR3 in amino acids: CASSLMWPNQETQYF. For the CDR3, the DNA is TGTGCCAGCAGCTTGATGTGGCCAAACCAAGAGACCCAGTACTTC.